The 31 T cell receptor beta chains given below trace back to one sample, sequenced in a study of regulatory T cells in long-lasting Graves disease. With iRepertoire HTBI primers and Arm-PCR of CDR3 regions, TCR beta libraries were built. Each CDR3 protein gets one entry after TCRdb re-called the multiplex PCR reads with MiXCR. The sample holds under 400,000 distinct CDR3 sequences; 16% are singletons and the top ten take about 27%. Time point defined: newly diagnosed GD, antithyroid drugs for less than 3 months. Extracted PBMC RNA gave rise to the TCR library. In addition, the sample was reused for a study of T cells in Graves' hyperthyroidism and ophthalmopathy.

The sample was peripheral blood mononuclear cells (PBMCs), taken at new diagnosis, from a patient treated with antithyroid drugs. Source of these receptors: a man between 35 and 55 years old with Graves disease.

V usage is TRBV7-9 and J usage is TRBJ1-1; D possibly corresponds to TRBD1 (5 bases). Germline V CDR1 and CDR2: SEHNR, FQNEAQ (reference sequence). Deletions cut 3 bases from V and 4 bases from J, with 15 bases between. The CDR3 runs 15 residues. The CDR3 here is CASSFSRDSGTEAFF. The DNA for the CDR3 is TGTGCCAGCAGCTTTAGCCGGGACTCTGGCACTGAAGCTTTCTTT.

Ten or more counts support this clonotype. The chain recombines TRBV28 with TRBJ1-1; no reliable D call. Trimming cost V 2 bases and J 6 bases, with 4 bases left between them. The germline gives CDR1 MDHEN, CDR2 SYDVKM. The CDR3 extends over 11 amino acids. The CDR3 protein is CASSLQAEAFF. CDR3 in DNA: TGTGCCAGCAGTTTACAAGCTGAAGCTTTCTTT.

This clonotype was counted only a few times. This rearrangement joins TRBV7-9 to TRBJ2-5; D is unclear. The CDR3 totals 13 residues. Germline lookup yields CDR1 SEHNR and CDR2 FQNEAQ (reference sequence). Trimming cost V 5 bases and J 2 bases, with 9 bases left between them. In DNA, the CDR3 is TGTGCCAGCAGCCCCCACGGGCAAGAGACCCAGTACTTC. It translates to CASSPHGQETQYF.

This clonotype has only a few counts. J is TRBJ2-1 and V is TRBV7-2; 13 bases are shared with TRBD2. The junction had 11 bases not matched to a gene; V was cut back by 3 bases and J by 6 bases. Germline values: CDR1 SGHTA, CDR2 FQGNSA. The CDR3 is 18 residues long. CDR3 sequence: CASSFGRGLAGTLNEQFF. CDR3 sequence (DNA): TGTGCCAGCAGCTTCGGCCGGGGACTAGCGGGGACACTCAATGAGCAGTTCTTC.

This clonotype was seen many times. J is TRBJ1-1 and V is TRBV30; D ambiguous. Germline values: CDR1 GTSNPN, CDR2 SVGIG (reference sequence). The CDR3 totals 13 residues. V gave up 0 bases and J gave up 1 base, with 6 bases separating them. CDR3 sequence (DNA): TGTGCCTGGAGTGTTCTGTCGAACACTGAAGCTTTCTTT. This codes for CAWSVLSNTEAFF.

CDR3 DNA: TGTGCCAGCAATCCAGGGCGGAATTCACCCCTCCACTTT. The encoded protein is CASNPGRNSPLHF. J is TRBJ1-6 and V is TRBV28; D might be TRBD1 (5 bases). The CDR3 is 13 amino acids. Germline V gene sequence: CDR1 MDHEN, CDR2 SYDVKM. Between the trimmed V and J ends, which lost 7 bases and 7 bases, there was a span of 11 bases.

V usage is TRBV9 and J usage is TRBJ2-3; the D call may be TRBD1 or TRBD2 (5 bases each). With 2 bases removed from V and 6 bases from J, the gap between germline ends came to 19 bases. Germline V gene sequence: CDR1 SGDLS, CDR2 YYNGEE. This CDR3 is built from 16 residues. The CDR3 spells CASSVTGTVTADTQYF. CDR3 in DNA: TGTGCCAGCAGCGTTACCGGGACGGTCACAGCGGATACGCAGTATTTT.

The chain uses TRBV18 and TRBJ2-5, with TRBD2 matching over 8 bases. The trim removed 6 bases at V and 0 bases at J, leaving 6 bases unmatched. The CDR3 runs to 15 residues. CDR1 and CDR2 from the germline V gene are KGHSH and LQKENI. As DNA, the CDR3 is TGTGCCAGCTCGCGGAGCGGGGGAAACCAAGAGACCCAGTACTTC. This sequence encodes CASSRSGGNQETQYF.

This clonotype was seen a single time. This chain connects TRBV6-2 or TRBV6-3 to TRBJ2-1; 11 bases fit TRBD1. V lost 11 bases and J lost 4; bases outside the gene matches: 1. The CDR3 extends over 12 amino acids. Germline-derived CDR1 and CDR2 are MNHEY and SVGEGT. The CDR3 DNA follows: TGTGCCGGGACAGGGGGGTACAATGAGCAGTTCTTC. It yields the protein CAGTGGYNEQFF.

This clonotype was seen repeatedly, ten times or more. The V call is TRBV6-2 or TRBV6-3, the J call TRBJ2-3, with 7 positions matching TRBD2. The CDR3 sequence is 15 residues long. CDR1 and CDR2 from the germline V gene are MNHEY and SVGEGT. V was clipped by 10 bases and J by 3 bases; unmatched bases: 13. The CDR3 DNA reads TGTGCCACTACCCCGGGCGGGAGTTTGACAGATACGCAGTATTTT. This gives the protein CATTPGGSLTDTQYF.

This clonotype occurred many times. This chain uses TRBV9 with TRBJ2-3; 7 bases map to TRBD1. Trimming removed 4 bases from V and 5 bases from J; junction bases left unmatched: 13. Germline CDR1 reads SGDLS; CDR2 reads YYNGEE. The CDR3 length is 16 residues. This chain's CDR3 is CASSNRQGEFGDTQYF. The CDR3 DNA reads as TGTGCCAGCAGCAACCGACAGGGTGAATTTGGAGATACGCAGTATTTT.

In its sample, this clonotype was seen many times. This chain joins TRBV28 and TRBJ2-1; D is possibly TRBD2 (6 bases). The CDR3 sequence is 14 residues long. CDR1 and CDR2 from the germline V gene are MDHEN and SYDVKM. V was trimmed by 5 bases and J by 2 bases, leaving 10 bases between them. CDR3 nucleotides: TGTGCCAGCAGTGCCGGGACTGCCTACAATGAGCAGTTCTTC. Translating gives CASSAGTAYNEQFF.

Ten or more counts support this clonotype. The rearrangement links TRBV5-1 to TRBJ2-7, with 7 bases matching TRBD2. Germline V CDR1 and CDR2: SGHRS, YFSETQ. This CDR3 has 15 amino acids. Trimming took 2 bases from V and 5 from J; bases not matched to a gene: 10. Here the CDR3 reads CASSFNPAGLNEQYF. CDR3 DNA: TGCGCCAGCAGCTTCAATCCAGCGGGGCTCAACGAGCAGTACTTC.

In its sample, this clonotype was seen many times. V usage is TRBV5-1 and J usage is TRBJ2-7; D possibly corresponds to TRBD1 (6 bases). V was cut by 0 bases and J by 3 bases, with 10 bases left in between. The length of the CDR3 is 14 residues. The germline gives CDR1 SGHRS, CDR2 YFSETQ. CDR3 protein: CASSLDRAGYEQYF. As DNA, the CDR3 is TGCGCCAGCAGCTTGGACAGGGCAGGCTACGAGCAGTACTTC.

This clonotype was counted many times. This chain connects TRBV5-1 to TRBJ2-3; no clear D. The CDR3 spans 15 residues. CDR1 SGHRS and CDR2 YFSETQ come from the germline V gene. Trimming left V 3 bases short and J 0 bases short, with 11 bases between. The CDR3 DNA reads TGCGCCAGCAGCTACAGACAAACTAGCACAGATACGCAGTATTTT. This gives the protein CASSYRQTSTDTQYF. Full variable domain (missing parts from reference TRBV5-1 and TRBJ2-3): KAGVTQTPRYLIKTRGQQVTLSCSPISGHRSVSWYQQTPGQGLQFLFEYFSETQRNKGNFPGRFSGRQFSNSRSEMNVSTLELGDSALYLCASSYRQTSTDTQYFGPGTRLTVL.

This clonotype has ten or more counts. This rearrangement joins TRBV20-1 to TRBJ2-7; maybe TRBD1 (6 bases). Trimming left V 3 bases short and J 4 bases short, with 10 bases between. Germline assignment: CDR1 DFQATT and CDR2 SNEGSKA (reference sequence). The CDR3 sequence is 12 residues long. DNA for the CDR3: TGCAGTGCTAGTCGGCAGGGGTACGAGCAGTACTTC. Encoded protein: CSASRQGYEQYF.

This clonotype was seen ten or more times. The chain couples TRBV24-1 to TRBJ2-2, with 7 bases matching TRBD1. Germline values: CDR1 KGHDR, CDR2 SFDVKD. The CDR3 extends over 16 amino acids. J was trimmed by 1 base and V by 5 bases; bases with no gene match: 6. The CDR3 sequence is CATSGFGDRNTGELFF. The CDR3 DNA is TGTGCCACCAGTGGGTTTGGGGACAGGAACACCGGGGAGCTGTTTTTT.

This clonotype was seen ten or more times. This chain joins TRBV2 and TRBJ1-5, with 7 nucleotides matching TRBD1. The CDR3 loop spans 14 amino acids. CDR1 SNHLY and CDR2 FYNNEI come from the germline V gene. J lost 1 base, V lost 6 bases, and 3 bases had no gene match. The CDR3 loop reads CASSETGSNQPQHF. The CDR3 nucleotides are TGTGCCAGCAGCGAGACAGGGAGCAATCAGCCCCAGCATTTT.

With regard to this clonotype: A clone one base away is much larger, so this may be a read error. The gene calls are TRBV18 and TRBJ2-1; 9 bases line up with TRBD1. J gave up 5 bases and V 8 bases, and 10 bases lay outside the gene matches. CDR1 and CDR2 (germline): KGHSH, LQKENI. This CDR3 is 15 amino acids long. The CDR3 loop is CASSAGTGNNNEQFF. The CDR3 coding sequence is TGTGCCAGCAGTGCTGGGACAGGGAACAACAATGAGCAGTTCTTC. Supplemented by reference TRBV18 and TRBJ2-1, the full variable domain reads NAGVMQNPRHLVRRRGQEARLRCSPMKGHSHVYWYRQLPEEGLKFMVYLQKENIIDESGMPKERFSAEFPKEGPSILRIQQVVRGDSAAYFCASSAGTGNNNEQFFGPGTRLTVL.

This clonotype was counted at least ten times. The CDR3 spells CASSSGGTQYF. CDR3 DNA sequence: TGCGCCAGCAGCAGTGGAGGAACCCAGTACTTC. The chain has TRBV4-1 and TRBJ2-5, with D possibly TRBD2 on 5 matching bases. Germline assignment: CDR1 MGHRA and CDR2 YSYEKL. V lost 5 bases to trimming and J lost 8 bases, with 9 bases between them. The CDR3 has 11 amino acids.

This clonotype was seen more than once but under ten times. The rearrangement joins TRBV20-1 to TRBJ1-4; possible D gene TRBD1, 5 bases. Trimming removed 6 bases at V and 8 bases at J, with 16 bases between. This CDR3 is 13 amino acids long. CDR1 and CDR2 from the germline V gene are DFQATT and SNEGSKA (reference sequence). The CDR3 region is CSALRQPREKLFF. As DNA, the CDR3 is TGCAGTGCGTTAAGACAGCCCAGGGAAAAACTGTTTTTT.

This clonotype was detected ten times or more. This chain joins TRBV10-3 and TRBJ2-2; D uncertain. V lost 9 bases to trimming and J lost 6 bases, with 23 bases between them. The CDR3 spans 16 residues. Germline V lookup: CDR1 ENHRY, CDR2 SYGVKD. This chain's CDR3 is CAISSFISGNAGELFF. DNA of the CDR3: TGTGCCATTTCTTCGTTTATATCGGGTAACGCCGGGGAGCTGTTTTTT.

As to this clonotype: A much larger clone sits a single nucleotide away, making a read error possible. V and J are TRBV12-3 or TRBV12-4 and TRBJ2-7; TRBD2 agrees at 10 bases. This CDR3 is 16 amino acids long. Trimming cost V 5 bases and J 7 bases; bases outside gene matches: 14. The CDR3 nucleotides read TGTGCCAGCAGTCTGTTAGCGGGGGGCTACTACAATGAGCAGTACTTC. Its protein product is CASSLLAGGYYNEQYF.

The chain is built from TRBV19 and TRBJ2-5; the match to TRBD1 covers 7 bases. CDR3 length equals 15 residues. Germline values: CDR1 LNHDA, CDR2 SQIVND (reference sequence). The J segment lost 5 bases and the V segment lost 3 bases, leaving 9 bases of the junction unmatched. The CDR3 reads CASSMNRGVWETQYF. The CDR3 region has the DNA TGTGCCAGTAGTATGAACAGGGGAGTATGGGAGACCCAGTACTTC.

This clonotype was recorded many times. The chain links TRBV5-1 to TRBJ2-7, with D unclear. This CDR3 comprises 14 residues. Germline V gives CDR1 SGHRS, CDR2 YFSETQ. Trimming removed 5 bases at V and 1 base at J, with 13 bases between. The CDR3 sequence is CASSWRPRSYEQYF. Here the CDR3 DNA reads TGCGCCAGCAGTTGGCGACCAAGGTCCTACGAGCAGTACTTC. The full variable domain, completed using reference TRBV5-1 and TRBJ2-7, is KAGVTQTPRYLIKTRGQQVTLSCSPISGHRSVSWYQQTPGQGLQFLFEYFSETQRNKGNFPGRFSGRQFSNSRSEMNVSTLELGDSALYLCASSWRPRSYEQYFGPGTRLTVT.

The chain combines TRBV6-5 with TRBJ1-4; possibly TRBD1 for D (5 bases). Trimming left V 3 bases short and J 4 bases short, with 12 bases between. This CDR3 spans 15 amino acids. The germline gives CDR1 MNHEY, CDR2 SVGAGI. The CDR3, as DNA: TGTGCCAGCAGTTATATCCAGGGTAATAATGAAAAACTGTTTTTT. As protein: CASSYIQGNNEKLFF.

This clonotype occurred many times. The chain employs TRBV28 and TRBJ2-7, with TRBD1 as a possible D gene (8 bases). In germline, CDR1 is MDHEN, CDR2 SYDVKM. Trimming removed 7 bases from V and 6 bases from J, with 16 bases in between. This CDR3 is 13 amino acids long. The CDR3 DNA reads TGTGCCAGCAAAACAGGGGGGGGGTTCGAGCAGTACTTC. Residues: CASKTGGGFEQYF.

V usage is TRBV29-1 and J usage is TRBJ2-7; weak D call: TRBD1 (6 bases). In germline, CDR1 is SQVTM, CDR2 ANQGSEA. The CDR3 is 14 amino acids. V lost 4 bases and J lost 0, with 13 bases in between. The CDR3 loop is CSVAEQGSSYEQYF. The CDR3 DNA reads as TGCAGCGTTGCGGAACAGGGAAGCTCCTACGAGCAGTACTTC.

This clonotype has ten or more counts. The chain links TRBV28 to TRBJ2-5, with 8 bases matching TRBD2. V shed 2 bases, J shed 4 bases, and the junction held 12 bases outside the gene matches. Germline loops: CDR1 MDHEN, CDR2 SYDVKM. This CDR3 is 17 amino acids long. The CDR3, as DNA: TGTGCCAGCAGTTTAGGTCGGGGGGGCTTATATCGAGAGACCCAGTACTTC. Protein: CASSLGRGGLYRETQYF.

This clonotype was counted only a few times. Just one base apart from a much larger clone, this may be a read error. The chain has TRBV5-1 and TRBJ1-1; the D is unclear. Deletions cut 4 bases from V and 1 base from J, with 14 bases between. The CDR3 is 15 residues long. Germline CDR1 and CDR2: SGHRS and YFSETQ. The CDR3 DNA follows: TGCGCCAGCAGCCGAGACTTACATGGGAACACTGAAGCTTTCTTT. Translating it yields CASSRDLHGNTEAFF. The variable domain in full, completed from reference TRBV5-1 and TRBJ1-1, reads KAGVTQTPRYLIKTRGQQVTLSCSPISGHRSVSWYQQTPGQGLQFLFEYFSETQRNKGNFPGRFSGRQFSNSRSEMNVSTLELGDSALYLCASSRDLHGNTEAFFGQGTRLTVV.

The chain links TRBV9 to TRBJ2-1; possibly TRBD2 for D (6 bases). This CDR3 comprises 16 residues. With 1 base removed from V and 6 bases from J, the gap between germline ends came to 17 bases. Per germline, CDR1 SGDLS and CDR2 YYNGEE. The CDR3 DNA follows: TGTGCCAGCAGCGTATTCTTGGGGGGTGGAGGCAATGAGCAGTTCTTC. The encoded protein is CASSVFLGGGGNEQFF.